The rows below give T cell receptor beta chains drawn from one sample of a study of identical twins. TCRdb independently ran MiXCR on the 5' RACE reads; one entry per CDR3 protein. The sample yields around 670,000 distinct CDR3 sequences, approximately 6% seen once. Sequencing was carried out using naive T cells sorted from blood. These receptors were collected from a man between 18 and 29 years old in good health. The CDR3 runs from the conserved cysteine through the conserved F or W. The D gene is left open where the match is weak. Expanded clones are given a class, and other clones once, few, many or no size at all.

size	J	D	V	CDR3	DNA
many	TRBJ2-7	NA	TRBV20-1	CSARDRGAYSYEQYF	TGCAGTGCTAGAGATCGAGGGGCGTACTCCTACGAGCAGTACTTC
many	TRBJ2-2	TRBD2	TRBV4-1	CASSQDRGSFSGELFF	TGCGCCAGCAGCCAAGACCGCGGGAGTTTTAGCGGGGAGCTGTTTTTT
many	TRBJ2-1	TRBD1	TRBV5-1	CASSLTTGTGDNEQFF	TGCGCCAGCAGCTTAACAACCGGGACAGGGGACAATGAGCAGTTCTTC
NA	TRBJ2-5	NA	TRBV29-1	CSVPTGQETQYF	TGCAGCGTTCCGACTGGCCAAGAGACCCAGTACTTC
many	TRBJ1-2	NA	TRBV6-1	CASSLYPANYGYTF	TGTGCCAGCAGCCTCTACCCCGCTAACTATGGCTACACCTTC
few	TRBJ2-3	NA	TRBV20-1	CSALRGGSTDTQYF	TGCAGTGCTCTAAGGGGCGGGAGCACAGATACGCAGTATTTT
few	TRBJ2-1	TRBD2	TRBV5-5	CASSLFLGASGINEQFF	TGTGCCAGCAGCTTGTTCCTGGGAGCTAGCGGGATCAATGAGCAGTTCTTC
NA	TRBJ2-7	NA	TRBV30	CAWSVGDSEQYF	TGTGCCTGGAGTGTAGGCGACAGTGAACAGTACTTC
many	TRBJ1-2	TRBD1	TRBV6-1	CASSAGTAYGGYTF	TGTGCCAGCAGTGCCGGGACAGCTTACGGTGGCTACACCTTC
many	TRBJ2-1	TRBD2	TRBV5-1	CASSFTQRGDNEQFF	TGCGCCAGCAGCTTTACGCAACGGGGGGACAATGAGCAGTTCTTC
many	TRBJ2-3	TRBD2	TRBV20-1	CSAFRTSGSGDTQYF	TGCAGTGCTTTCAGGACTAGCGGGAGCGGAGATACGCAGTATTTT
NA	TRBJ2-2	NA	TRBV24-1	CATSYYTGELFF	TGTGCCACCAGCTATTACACCGGGGAGCTGTTTTTT
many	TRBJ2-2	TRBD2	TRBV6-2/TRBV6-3	CASTYARGGLIPGELFF	TGTGCCAGCACCTATGCCCGCGGGGGGCTAATTCCCGGGGAGCTGTTTTTT
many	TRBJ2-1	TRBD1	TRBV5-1	CASSLATGGQNEQFF	TGCGCCAGCAGCTTGGCAACAGGGGGTCAAAATGAGCAGTTCTTC
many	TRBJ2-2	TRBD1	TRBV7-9	CASSHGQGLNGELFF	TGTGCCAGCAGCCATGGACAGGGGTTAAACGGGGAGCTGTTTTTT
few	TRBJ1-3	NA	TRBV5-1	CASSPHRAGESIGNTIYF	TGCGCCAGCAGCCCCCACCGGGCTGGGGAGAGTATTGGAAACACCATATATTTT
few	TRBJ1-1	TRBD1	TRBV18	CASSSGQENTEAFF	TGTGCCAGCTCATCGGGACAGGAGAACACTGAAGCTTTCTTT
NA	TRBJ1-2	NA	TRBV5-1	CASSLQDDYGYTF	TGCGCCAGCAGCTTGCAGGACGACTATGGCTACACCTTC
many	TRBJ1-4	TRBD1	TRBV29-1	CSARTGLGPEKLFF	TGCAGCGCCAGGACAGGGCTTGGTCCTGAAAAACTGTTTTTT
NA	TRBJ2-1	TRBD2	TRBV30	CAWSVVAGSNEQFF	TGTGCCTGGAGTGTTGTAGCGGGAAGCAATGAGCAGTTCTTC
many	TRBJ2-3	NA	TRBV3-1	CASSHDSSTDTQYF	TGTGCCAGCAGCCACGACTCTAGCACAGATACGCAGTATTTT
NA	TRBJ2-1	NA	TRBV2	CASRRHDRNEQFF	TGTGCCAGTAGAAGGCACGACAGGAATGAGCAGTTCTTC
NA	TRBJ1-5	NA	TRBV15	CAARQEGGQPQHF	TGTGCCGCCAGACAAGAAGGAGGTCAGCCCCAGCATTTT
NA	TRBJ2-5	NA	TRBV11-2	CASSFGRNQETQYF	TGTGCCAGCAGCTTTGGACGCAACCAAGAGACCCAGTACTTC
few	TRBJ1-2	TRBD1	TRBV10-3	CAISEVGQGEYGYTF	TGTGCCATCAGTGAAGTGGGACAGGGGGAGTATGGCTACACCTTC
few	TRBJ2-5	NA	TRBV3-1	CASSQDRGVGRETQYF	TGTGCCAGCAGCCAAGACCGTGGGGTGGGCAGGGAGACCCAGTACTTC
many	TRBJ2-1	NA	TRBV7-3	CASSLRPANEQFF	TGTGCCAGCAGCTTAAGGCCAGCGAATGAGCAGTTCTTC
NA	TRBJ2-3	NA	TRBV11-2	CASRSISTDTQYF	TGTGCCAGCCGTTCCATATCTACAGATACGCAGTATTTT
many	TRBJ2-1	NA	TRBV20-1	CSAKSLPHNNEQFF	TGCAGTGCTAAGTCGTTGCCACACAACAATGAGCAGTTCTTC
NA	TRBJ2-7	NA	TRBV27	CASRTDRYNEQYF	TGTGCCAGCAGAACAGACAGGTATAATGAGCAGTACTTC
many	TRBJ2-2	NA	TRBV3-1	CASSQGGGTGELFF	TGTGCCAGCAGCCAGGGAGGCGGTACCGGGGAGCTGTTTTTT
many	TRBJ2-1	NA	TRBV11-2	CASSLEPMVALGIDEQFF	TGTGCCAGCAGCTTAGAACCCATGGTGGCATTAGGTATCGATGAGCAGTTCTTC
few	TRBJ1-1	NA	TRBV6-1	CASRPGRENTEAFF	TGTGCCAGCAGACCTGGACGGGAGAACACTGAAGCTTTCTTT
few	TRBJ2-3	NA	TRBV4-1	CASSQDNGRIGTSYTDTQYF	TGCGCCAGCAGCCAAGATAACGGAAGAATAGGGACTTCCTACACAGATACGCAGTATTTT
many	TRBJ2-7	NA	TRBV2	CASSWTYYEQYF	TGTGCCAGCAGTTGGACTTACTACGAGCAGTACTTC
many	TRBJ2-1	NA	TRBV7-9	CASSGLYNEQFF	TGTGCCAGCAGCGGCCTTTACAATGAGCAGTTCTTC
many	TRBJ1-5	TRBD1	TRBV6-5	CASSSRRTGNQPQHF	TGTGCCAGCAGTTCACGTCGGACAGGGAATCAGCCCCAGCATTTT
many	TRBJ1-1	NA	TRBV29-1	CSMSRNTEAFF	TGCAGCATGTCCAGGAACACTGAAGCTTTCTTT
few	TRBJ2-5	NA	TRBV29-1	CSGSGPANQETQYF	TGCAGCGGGTCCGGACCAGCCAACCAAGAGACCCAGTACTTC
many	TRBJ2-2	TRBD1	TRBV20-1	CSASRDRALSNTGELFF	TGCAGTGCCTCCCGGGACAGGGCGCTGTCGAACACCGGGGAGCTGTTTTTT
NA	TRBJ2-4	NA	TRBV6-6	CASSPGVNIQYF	TGTGCCAGCAGCCCCGGGGTAAACATTCAGTACTTC
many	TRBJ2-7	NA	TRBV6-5	CASGGSLYEQYF	TGTGCCAGCGGGGGCAGCCTATACGAGCAGTACTTC
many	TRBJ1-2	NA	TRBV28	CASSPHRGTAYGYTF	TGTGCCAGCAGTCCCCATCGAGGAACGGCGTATGGCTACACCTTC
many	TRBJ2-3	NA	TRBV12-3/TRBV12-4	CASLLLTGGDTQYF	TGTGCCAGCCTCCTCTTAACGGGCGGAGATACGCAGTATTTT
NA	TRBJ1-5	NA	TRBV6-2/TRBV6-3	CASTNLGQPQHF	TGTGCCAGCACAAACTTGGGGCAGCCCCAGCATTTT
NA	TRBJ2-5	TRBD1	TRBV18	CASSPIPGQGETQYF	TGTGCCAGCTCACCCATACCGGGACAGGGGGAGACCCAGTACTTC
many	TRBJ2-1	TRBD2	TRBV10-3	CAISAGLAGYNEQFF	TGTGCCATCAGCGCCGGACTAGCGGGGTACAATGAGCAGTTCTTC
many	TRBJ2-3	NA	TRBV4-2	CASSQDLVEDTQYF	TGTGCCAGCAGCCAAGATCTGGTAGAAGATACGCAGTATTTT
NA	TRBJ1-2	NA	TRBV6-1	CASSGGTNYGYTF	TGTGCCAGCAGTGGCGGCACCAACTATGGCTACACCTTC
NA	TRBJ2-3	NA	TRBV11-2	CASSPDTGHSTDTQYF	TGTGCCAGCAGCCCCGACACGGGGCATAGCACAGATACGCAGTATTTT
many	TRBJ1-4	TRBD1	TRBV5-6	CASSEGTGRNEKLFF	TGTGCCAGCAGCGAGGGGACAGGGAGGAATGAAAAACTGTTTTTT
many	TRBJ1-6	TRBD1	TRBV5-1	CASSPEGQTNSPLHF	TGCGCCAGCAGCCCCGAGGGACAGACTAATTCACCCCTCCACTTT
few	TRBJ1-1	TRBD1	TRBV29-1	CSVESGQGAGAFF	TGCAGCGTTGAGTCGGGACAGGGCGCGGGAGCTTTCTTT
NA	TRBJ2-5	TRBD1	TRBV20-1	CSARFFDRVETQYF	TGCAGTGCTAGATTTTTCGACAGGGTAGAGACCCAGTACTTC
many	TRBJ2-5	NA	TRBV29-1	CSVEEEPKETQYF	TGCAGCGTTGAAGAGGAACCTAAAGAGACCCAGTACTTC
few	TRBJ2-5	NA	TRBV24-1	CATRTKETQYF	TGTGCCACCAGGACAAAAGAGACCCAGTACTTC
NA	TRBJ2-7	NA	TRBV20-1	CSARDPDTYEQYF	TGCAGTGCTAGAGATCCCGATACCTACGAGCAGTACTTC
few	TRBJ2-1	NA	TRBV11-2	CASSLDRGIGEQFF	TGTGCCAGCAGCTTAGATAGGGGAATCGGTGAGCAGTTCTTC